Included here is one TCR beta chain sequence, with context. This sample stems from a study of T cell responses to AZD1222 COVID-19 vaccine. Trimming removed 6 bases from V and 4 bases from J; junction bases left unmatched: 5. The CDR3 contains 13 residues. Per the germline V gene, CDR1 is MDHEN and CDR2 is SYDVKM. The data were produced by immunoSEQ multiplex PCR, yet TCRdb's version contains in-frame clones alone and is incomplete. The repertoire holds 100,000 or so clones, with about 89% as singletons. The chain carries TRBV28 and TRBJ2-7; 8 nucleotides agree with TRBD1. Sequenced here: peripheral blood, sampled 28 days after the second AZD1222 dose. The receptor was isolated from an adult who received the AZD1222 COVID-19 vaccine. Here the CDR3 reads CASSNQGAYEQYF. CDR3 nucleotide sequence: TGTGCCAGCAGCAACCAGGGGGCTTACGAGCAGTACTTC.